These 8 T cell receptor beta chains were sequenced from one sample in a study of T cells in Graves' hyperthyroidism and ophthalmopathy. RNA transcripts were the template for amplifying TCR beta CDR3 regions. When the TCR CDR3 underwent first-round RT-PCR, the HTBI primer set was used. TCRdb called the multiplex PCR reads again in MiXCR, with one record for every CDR3 protein. The sample includes about 330,000 distinct CDR3 sequences, roughly an eighth seen only once; the top ten take roughly 35%. The sequencing input was blood. The receptors originated from a woman between 40 and 55 years old with Graves' ophthalmopathy.

This clonotype was observed at least ten times. The chain employs TRBV6-2 or TRBV6-3 and TRBJ1-2; TRBD1 matches 8 bases. This CDR3 has 16 amino acids. Germline V CDR1 and CDR2: MNHEY, SVGEGT. The V segment lost 2 bases and the J segment 2 bases; nucleotides outside the gene matches: 7. The chain's CDR3 is CASSYRTRDRNYGYTF. The CDR3 region has the DNA TGTGCCAGCAGTTACCGCACCCGGGACAGGAACTATGGCTACACCTTC.

This clonotype was observed at least ten times. The V gene is TRBV12-3 or TRBV12-4, the J gene TRBJ1-5; D is possibly TRBD1 (5 bases). With 5 bases removed from V and 6 bases from J, the gap between germline ends came to 17 bases. There are 15 residues in the CDR3. CDR3 in amino acids: CASSAQQGAGQPQHF. As DNA, the CDR3 is TGTGCCAGCAGTGCGCAGCAGGGCGCGGGTCAGCCCCAGCATTTT.

In regard to this clonotype: This sequence may be a read error, since a much larger clone differs from it by one base. The chain couples TRBV6-1 to TRBJ2-7; no clear D. The germline CDR1 and CDR2 sequences are MNHNS and SASEGT. CDR3 length: 11 residues. CDR3 bases: TGTGCCACCTTGGGGTTGTACGGGCAGTACTTC. Translated: CATLGLYGQYF.

At least ten counts were recorded for this clonotype. The chain combines TRBV12-3 or TRBV12-4 with TRBJ2-5; TRBD2 agrees at 10 bases. The J segment lost 2 bases and the V segment lost 3 bases, leaving 6 bases of the junction unmatched. The CDR3 covers 16 residues. The CDR3 bases are TGTGCCAGCAGTTTTGGACTAGCGGTGACTCAAGAGACCCAGTACTTC. Its protein is CASSFGLAVTQETQYF.

At least ten counts were recorded for this clonotype. This rearrangement joins TRBV29-1 to TRBJ2-7; D tentatively fits TRBD1 or TRBD2 (5 bases each). The CDR3 is made up of 15 amino acids. The germline V gene encodes CDR1 SQVTM and CDR2 ANQGSEA. V lost 0 bases to trimming and J lost 0 bases, with 12 bases between them. CDR3 in amino acids: CSVEDPGRGSYEQYF. The CDR3 DNA sequence: TGCAGCGTTGAAGATCCGGGACGAGGCTCCTACGAGCAGTACTTC.

As for this clonotype: Being one base from a much bigger clone, this may be a read error. The V gene is TRBV12-3 or TRBV12-4, the J gene TRBJ1-5; TRBD1 matches at 10 bases. The V and J ends lost 4 bases and 2 bases, in that order; junction bases with no gene match: 5. The CDR3 is 16 residues long. The CDR3 region has the DNA TGTGCCAGCAGTTCCAGAGGACAGGGGGGCAATCAGCCCCAGCATTTT. Residues: CASSSRGQGGNQPQHF.

The V and J genes are TRBV7-8 and TRBJ2-1; 16 bases are a match to TRBD2. CDR3 length: 18 amino acids. Germline V gives CDR1 SGHVS, CDR2 FQNEAQ. J gave up 7 bases and V 1 base, and 7 bases lay outside the gene matches. The CDR3 DNA is TGTGCCAGCAGCTTAGTGGTTGGGACTAGCGGGAGGGGGAATGAGCAGTTCTTC. Protein product: CASSLVVGTSGRGNEQFF.

The chain recombines TRBV20-1 with TRBJ2-5; D gene uncertain. CDR3 length: 12 residues. In germline, CDR1 is DFQATT, CDR2 SNEGSKA (reference sequence). The V and J ends lost 6 bases and 5 bases respectively, with 13 bases between them. CDR3 sequence: CSAQDPLETQYF. The CDR3 region has the DNA TGCAGTGCGCAGGACCCCCTGGAGACCCAGTACTTC.